This T cell receptor (beta chain) comes out of a study of regulatory T cells in long-lasting Graves disease. Germline CDR1 reads SNHLY; CDR2 reads FYNNEI. This CDR3 region has 14 residues. The V end lost 0 bases, the J end lost 7 bases, and 12 bases lay between the germline ends. Findings and caveats of the study: TRBV28, TRBJ1-2 and TRBJ2-5 were favored in persistent disease. Those with persistent disease had in common more public clonotypes (about 2,700) than new patients (about 970).

Time point defined: newly diagnosed GD, antithyroid drugs for less than 3 months. RNA from PBMCs was the source of the TCR library. Those enrolled as patients came out of an endocrinology department in Xi'an, China. Around 9 milliliters of peripheral blood were drawn into EDTA tubes. The sample holds many counts of this clonotype. Its antigen is unknown. Assembly of TCR beta libraries relied on iRepertoire HTBI primers together with Arm-PCR of CDR3 regions. From the multiplex PCR reads, TCRdb called clonotypes with MiXCR, one entry per CDR3 protein. The table shows 320,000 or so distinct CDR3 sequences, with roughly 18% occurring only once.

The chain carries TRBV2 and TRBJ1-1, with a possible D match to TRBD1 (6 bases). This receptor was obtained from a female donor with Graves disease. Sequences were derived from peripheral blood mononuclear cells (PBMCs), sampled at new diagnosis, from a patient treated with antithyroid drugs. Here the CDR3 reads CASSEAQGGGEAFF. For the CDR3, the DNA is TGTGCCAGCAGTGAAGCGCAAGGGGGGGGTGAAGCTTTCTTT.